This T cell receptor (beta chain) emerged from a study of a mutant IDH1 vaccine in newly diagnosed glioma. Across the whole study: Previous care, which was radiotherapy, temozolomide, or both, most often involved both.

Profiled with immunoSEQ multiplex PCR; TCRdb holds only in-frame clones, not every one. The data show approximately 54,000 clones, approximately 80% seen once. General study findings and limits: Top-clonotype changes in peripheral T cells seemed unrelated to pseudoprogression.

Time point reported: baseline, week 1 (first vaccination visit). Treatment specified: pre-vaccination baseline after standard-of-care therapy. This clone is termed large (0.1 to 1%). As yet, its antigen is unknown. This clonotype originated in a man in his late teens or twenties with glioma. The material was PBMCs, obtained from a glioma patient treated with radiotherapy, temozolomide or both.

The CDR3 spells CASRSGTSASYEQYF. The CDR3 DNA is TGTGCCAGCAGGTCCGGGACTAGCGCTTCCTACGAGCAGTACTTC. V usage is TRBV28 and J usage is TRBJ2-7, with TRBD2 identical over 10 bases. Germline CDR1 and CDR2: MDHEN and SYDVKM. The CDR3 is 15 residues long. V gave up 6 bases and J gave up 1 base; unmatched junction bases: 6.